This T cell receptor (beta chain) derives from a study of T cell changes during pregnancy in multiple sclerosis. The V end was cut by 3 bases, the J end by 9 bases, with 15 bases between. The CDR3 extends over 14 amino acids. Germline V gives CDR1 KGHSH, CDR2 LQKENI. The data were produced by immunoSEQ multiplex PCR, yet TCRdb's version contains in-frame clones alone and is incomplete. The repertoire holds about 93,000 clones, with 92% as singletons. The sequences come from peripheral blood, collected after pregnancy. The chain carries TRBV18 and TRBJ1-3, with D tentatively TRBD1 (5 bases). The clonotype comes from a female donor with multiple sclerosis, enrolled in a pregnancy study. As DNA, the CDR3 is TGTGCCAGCTCACCGGAGAACCACCAGGGCACCATATATTTT. Protein sequence: CASSPENHQGTIYF.